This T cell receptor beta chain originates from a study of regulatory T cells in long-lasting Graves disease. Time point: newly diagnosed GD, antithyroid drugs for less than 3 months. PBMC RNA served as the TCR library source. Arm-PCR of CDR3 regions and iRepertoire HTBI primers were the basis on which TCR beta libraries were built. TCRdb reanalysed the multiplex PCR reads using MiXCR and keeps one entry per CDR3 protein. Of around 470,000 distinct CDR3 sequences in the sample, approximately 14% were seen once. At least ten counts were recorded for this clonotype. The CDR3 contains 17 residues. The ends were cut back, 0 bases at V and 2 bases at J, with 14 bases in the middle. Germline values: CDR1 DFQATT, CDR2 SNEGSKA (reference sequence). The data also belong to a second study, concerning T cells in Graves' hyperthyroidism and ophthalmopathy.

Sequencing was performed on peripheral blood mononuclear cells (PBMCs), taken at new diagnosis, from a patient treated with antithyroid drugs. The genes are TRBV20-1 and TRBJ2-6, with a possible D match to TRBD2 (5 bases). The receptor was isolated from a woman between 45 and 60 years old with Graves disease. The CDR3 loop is CSARDPQLEAGANVLTF. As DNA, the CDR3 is TGCAGTGCTAGAGATCCCCAACTAGAGGCTGGGGCCAACGTCCTGACTTTC.